The text below deals with one TCR beta chain. Its antigen is as yet unknown. Stated time point: week 5, during vaccination. Vaccination comprised doses that each held 300 ug of mutant IDH1 20-mer peptide, plus topical imiquimod. Each donor presented with a new WHO grade 3 or 4 astrocytoma that tested IDH1-mutant and showed ATRX loss. Clones were read by immunoSEQ multiplex PCR, and TCRdb kept only the in-frame ones, dropping some. The data contain 9,500 to 14,000 clones, about nine tenths of them singletons. This entry is derived from a study of a mutant IDH1 vaccine in newly diagnosed glioma. This receptor was obtained from a woman in her forties with glioma. Some clones in this sample may be carry-over from other donors' samples. This material consisted of PBMCs, taken from a glioma patient whose treatment included an IDH1 peptide vaccine.

The CDR3 loop reads CASSQEGGDQPQHF. CDR3 DNA: TGCGCCAGCAGCCAAGAAGGAGGGGATCAGCCCCAGCATTTT. V usage is TRBV4-1 and J usage is TRBJ1-5, with D maybe TRBD1 (5 bases). CDR1 MGHRA and CDR2 YSYEKL come from the germline V gene. Trimming pared 0 bases from V and 5 bases from J, leaving 8 bases between. The CDR3 is 14 amino acids.